This T cell receptor (beta chain) originates from a study of blood T cell repertoires in COVID-19. Using immunoSEQ multiplex PCR, the repertoire was profiled, and TCRdb retains in-frame clones only, with some absent. The data show roughly 51,000 clones, 91% seen once. Germline CDR1 and CDR2: GTSNPN and SVGIG (reference sequence). Trimming took 7 bases from V and 4 from J; bases not matched to a gene: 5. This CDR3 region has 15 residues. Source material: peripheral blood. The TCR sequence derives from a woman aged 60 to 75 with active or convalescent COVID-19. This chain joins TRBV30 and TRBJ2-3; 16 nucleotides match TRBD2. This CDR3 is CALTGLAGGADTQYF. The DNA of the CDR3 is TGTGCCTTGACGGGACTAGCGGGGGGGGCAGATACGCAGTATTTT. Variable domain in full (rest from reference TRBV30 and TRBJ2-3): SQTIHQWPATLVQPVGSPLSLECTVEGTSNPNLYWYRQAAGRGLQLLFYSVGIGQISSEVPQNLSASRPQDRQFILSSKKLLLSDSGFYLCALTGLAGGADTQYFGPGTRLTVL.